This T cell receptor (beta chain) appears in the sequencing data of a study of shared clonotypes between healthy human individuals. Sequencing was performed with immunoSEQ multiplex PCR; in TCRdb, only in-frame clones are kept and a portion is missing. The sample shows more than 900,000 clones, 78% of them seen only once. V shed 4 bases and J shed 6 bases, with 4 bases lying between them. This CDR3 region has 11 residues. The V gene's germline CDR1 is MGHDK and CDR2 SYGVNS. This sequence originates from a man younger than 30 in good health. Some clones in this sample may be carry-over from other donors' samples. V is TRBV25-1 and J is TRBJ2-1; the D is unclear. Input material: memory CD4+ T cells from PBMCs. Subset: CD45RA-negative fraction. The CDR3 loop is CASSGSNEQFF. Written as DNA, the CDR3 is TGTGCCAGCAGTGGAAGCAATGAGCAGTTCTTC.